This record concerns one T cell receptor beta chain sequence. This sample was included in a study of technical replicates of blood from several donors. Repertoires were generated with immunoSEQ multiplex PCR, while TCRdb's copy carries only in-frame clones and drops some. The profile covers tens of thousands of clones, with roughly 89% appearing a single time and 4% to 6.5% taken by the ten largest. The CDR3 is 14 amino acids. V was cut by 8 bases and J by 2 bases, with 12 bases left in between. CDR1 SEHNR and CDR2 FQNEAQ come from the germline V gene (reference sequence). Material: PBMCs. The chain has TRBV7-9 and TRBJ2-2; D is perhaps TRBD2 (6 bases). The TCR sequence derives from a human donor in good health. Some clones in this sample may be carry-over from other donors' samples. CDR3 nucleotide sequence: TGTGCCAGCCGGTCCGGGAGAAACACCGGGGAGCTGTTTTTT. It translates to CASRSGRNTGELFF.